This TCR beta chain came from a study of cytomegalovirus exposure and HLA in healthy donors. Study-wide findings and caveats: TCR beta sequences reportedly predicted most subjects' HLA-A and HLA-B alleles accurately. About 87% or about 30% of the time was how often most TCR beta V segments were productive, according to an earlier analysis.

Remarks on this clone: Its antigen is unidentified.

Trimming left V 6 bases short and J 5 bases short, with 21 bases between. From germline, CDR1 is SGHRS and CDR2 YFSETQ. This CDR3 comprises 15 residues. The PCR ran on 60 Vbeta and 13 Jbeta primers. Some clones are missing from TCRdb's copy, which holds only in-frame ones; the method was immunoSEQ multiplex PCR. This table holds about 120,000 clones, 81% found once. The origin of this receptor is a woman between 40 and 55 years old in good health and CMV-seronegative. The sample taken for sequencing was PBMCs. The chain recombines TRBV5-1 with TRBJ2-7; possible D gene TRBD1, 5 bases. As DNA, the CDR3 is TGCGCCAGCAACCCAACAGGTTCCTCGGGCCACGAGCAGTACTTC. Its translation: CASNPTGSSGHEQYF. Filled out from reference TRBV5-1 and TRBJ2-7, the complete variable domain reads KAGVTQTPRYLIKTRGQQVTLSCSPISGHRSVSWYQQTPGQGLQFLFEYFSETQRNKGNFPGRFSGRQFSNSRSEMNVSTLELGDSALYLCASNPTGSSGHEQYFGPGTRLTVT.